This is a list of T cell receptor beta chains from one sample in a study of cytomegalovirus exposure and HLA in healthy donors. Some clones are missing from TCRdb's copy, which holds only in-frame ones; the method was immunoSEQ multiplex PCR. Of over 55,000 clones in the sample, approximately 87% were seen once. Sequencing was performed on PBMCs. The receptor source for this set is a man younger than 35 in good health and CMV-seronegative. CDR3s include the opening cysteine and the closing phenylalanine or tryptophan. The order of the fields is J gene, V gene, CDR3 protein.

TRBJ2-7 TRBV29-1 CSVVGGGANYEQYF
TRBJ2-2 TRBV28 CASSSLTSGSYSEITGELFF
TRBJ2-2 TRBV6-5 CASRRAAVTGELFF
TRBJ1-1 TRBV6-1 CASRTGNTEAFF
TRBJ2-1 TRBV9 CASSVGGAEQFF
TRBJ1-3 TRBV5-1 CASSLSLPPGNTIYF
TRBJ2-5 TRBV5-1 CASSTSDREAETQYF
TRBJ1-1 TRBV5-4 CASSPGNTEAFF
TRBJ2-7 TRBV4-1 CASSQIQGGHEQYF
TRBJ2-1 TRBV5-8 CASSSIAGEPHNEQFF
TRBJ2-3 TRBV9 CASSPSLAGVGTDTQYF
TRBJ2-3 TRBV2 CASSGGASETQYF
TRBJ2-3 TRBV18 CASSSPSGYTQYF
TRBJ1-4 TRBV28 CASQGVFNEKLFF
TRBJ1-2 TRBV4-2 CASSQRGEGGDGYTF
TRBJ1-2 TRBV6-5 CASSYSPGGNNYGYTF
TRBJ2-1 TRBV7-3 CASSLGQGNEQFF
TRBJ2-1 TRBV9 CASSASGGNEQFF
TRBJ2-1 TRBV6-5 CASSYSTGGANEQFF
TRBJ1-5 TRBV4-1 CASSQSRTGDGQPQHF
TRBJ1-4 TRBV10-1 CASSPQGQGDEKLFF
TRBJ2-1 TRBV2 CASRGLRGRKYEQFF
TRBJ2-3 TRBV18 CASSPDRGTDTQYF
TRBJ1-5 TRBV6-1 CASCRGLFSNQPQHF
TRBJ2-2 TRBV5-4 CASSQVGTNTGELFF
TRBJ2-5 TRBV5-8 CASSLGQGISEETQYF
TRBJ2-7 TRBV5-4 CASSSQGYEQYF
TRBJ2-1 TRBV5-1 CASSLEAEVGEQFF
TRBJ1-2 TRBV6-7 CASSYRRIQGSKSGYTF
TRBJ2-1 TRBV13 CASSPSGTGYNEQFF
TRBJ1-4 TRBV6-5 CASSYSPTSGSRKLFF
TRBJ1-5 TRBV6-6 CASSYPPGNQPQHF
TRBJ1-6 TRBV5-4 CASSLSTGGSPLHF
TRBJ2-3 TRBV18 CASSPGTGSTDTQYF
TRBJ1-4 TRBV2 CASSRDSATNEKLFF
TRBJ2-3 TRBV7-8 CASSLVRGGAIDTQYF
TRBJ1-6 TRBV5-1 CASSLEWRIYNSPLHF
TRBJ2-7 TRBV2 CAISTKRGGSYEQYF
TRBJ1-2 TRBV5-4 CASSSPGQSGYTF
TRBJ1-4 TRBV7-2 CASSVQLSEKLFF
TRBJ1-2 TRBV7-8 CASSLQSGNGYTF
TRBJ1-4 TRBV28 CASSTPRQPPEKLFF
TRBJ2-1 TRBV29-1 CSVETSGGPFLYNEQFF
TRBJ2-7 TRBV18 CASSPTGTGGEQYF
TRBJ1-1 TRBV4-1 CASSPPGQGFTEAFF
TRBJ1-1 TRBV4-1 CASSQESVTTEAFF
TRBJ2-7 TRBV28 CASTTDRADSHEQYF
TRBJ2-3 TRBV10-1 CASSESSGGVTQYF
TRBJ1-5 TRBV19 CASVTQGAYQPQHF
TRBJ1-4 TRBV9 CASSVEGAREKLFF
TRBJ1-1 TRBV7-6 CASSLQIGEYTEAFF
TRBJ1-1 TRBV6-1 CASSVQPQATEAFF